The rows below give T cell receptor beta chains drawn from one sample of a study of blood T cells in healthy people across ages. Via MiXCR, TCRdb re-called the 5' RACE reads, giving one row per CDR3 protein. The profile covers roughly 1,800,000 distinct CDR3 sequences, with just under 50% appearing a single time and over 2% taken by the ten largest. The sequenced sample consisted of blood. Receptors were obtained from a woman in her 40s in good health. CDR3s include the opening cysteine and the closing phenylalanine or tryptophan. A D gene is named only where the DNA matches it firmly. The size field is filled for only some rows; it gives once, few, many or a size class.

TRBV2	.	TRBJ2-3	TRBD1	CATKGATQYF	TGTGCCACCAAGGGGGCTACGCAGTATTTT
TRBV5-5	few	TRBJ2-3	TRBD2	CASSLDPGGLSDTQYF	TGTGCCAGCAGCTTGGATCCGGGGGGGCTCTCAGATACGCAGTATTTT
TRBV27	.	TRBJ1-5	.	CASGQDISVSNQPQHF	TGTGCCAGCGGGCAGGACATCTCCGTTAGCAATCAGCCCCAGCATTTT
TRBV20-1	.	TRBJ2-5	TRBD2	CSARARTSGGAQETQYF	TGCAGTGCTAGAGCGAGAACTAGCGGGGGGGCCCAAGAGACCCAGTACTTC
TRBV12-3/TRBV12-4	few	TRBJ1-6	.	CASSLSGYNSPLHF	TGTGCCAGCAGTTTGTCCGGTTATAATTCACCCCTCCACTTT
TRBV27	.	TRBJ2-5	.	CASSRLYRDQETQYF	TGTGCCAGCAGTCGCCTATACAGGGACCAAGAGACCCAGTACTTC
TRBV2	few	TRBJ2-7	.	CASRARVGSSYEQYF	TGTGCCAGCAGGGCCAGGGTAGGGAGCTCCTACGAGCAGTACTTC
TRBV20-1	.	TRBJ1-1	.	CSATFQGNTEAFF	TGCAGTGCTACATTCCAGGGAAACACTGAAGCTTTCTTT
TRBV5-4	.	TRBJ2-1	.	CASSLVPADEQFF	TGTGCCAGCAGCTTGGTACCGGCAGATGAGCAGTTCTTC
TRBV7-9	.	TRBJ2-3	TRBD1	CASSFWAGGPTDTQYF	TGTGCCAGCAGCTTCTGGGCAGGGGGTCCCACAGATACGCAGTATTTT
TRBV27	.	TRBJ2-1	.	CASSLQTAQYNEQFF	TGTGCCAGCAGTCTACAGACGGCCCAATACAATGAGCAGTTCTTC
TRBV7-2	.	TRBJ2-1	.	CASFSTVSQPHNEQFF	TGTGCCAGCTTCTCTACGGTCTCCCAACCCCACAATGAGCAGTTCTTC
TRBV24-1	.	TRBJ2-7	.	CATSEWGYEQYF	TGTGCCACCAGTGAATGGGGATACGAGCAGTACTTC
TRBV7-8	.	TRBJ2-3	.	CASSLNLPIAGTDTQYF	TGTGCCAGCAGCTTAAACCTCCCGATAGCGGGCACAGATACGCAGTATTTT
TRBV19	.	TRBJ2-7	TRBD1	CATRDRDRVYNEQYF	TGTGCCACTCGAGACCGGGACAGGGTATACAATGAGCAGTACTTC
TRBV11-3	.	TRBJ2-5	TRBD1	CASSAATGTGGDEQYF	TGTGCCAGCAGCGCTGCAACCGGGACAGGGGGGGATGAGCAGTACTTC
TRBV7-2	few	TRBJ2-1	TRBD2	CASSFNARLAGNEQFF	TGTGCCAGCAGCTTTAATGCCCGACTAGCGGGCAATGAGCAGTTCTTC
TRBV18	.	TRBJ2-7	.	CASSPGRYYEQYF	TGTGCCAGCTCACCGGGACGATACTACGAGCAGTACTTC
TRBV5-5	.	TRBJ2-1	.	CASSLGINNEQFF	TGTGCCAGCAGCCTCGGGATCAACAATGAGCAGTTCTTC
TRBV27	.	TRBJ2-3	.	CASSLAPEGTRTQYF	TGTGCCAGCAGTTTAGCCCCAGAGGGTACCCGTACGCAGTATTTT
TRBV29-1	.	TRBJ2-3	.	CSVERTQQTTDTQYF	TGCAGCGTTGAAAGGACCCAACAGACGACAGATACGCAGTATTTT